Listed below are T cell receptor beta chains from one sample, sequenced in a study of lymphopenia after photon versus proton radiotherapy. Sequencing used immunoSEQ multiplex PCR; TCRdb keeps in-frame clones, though not all of them. The table lists 20,000 to 30,000 clones, roughly 85% of them singletons, with under 6.5% in the top ten. The sample here was peripheral blood, taken from a patient treated with photon-based radiotherapy. The receptors originated from a man under 40 with gastric cancer. The CDR3 runs from the conserved cysteine through the conserved F or W. A D gene is named only where the DNA matches it firmly. Not all rows give a size; the values are once, few, many and, for expanded clones, a class.

d_gene	j_gene	v_gene	abundance	CDR3nt	CDR3aa
.	TRBJ2-7	TRBV11-3	.	TGTGCCAGCAGCTTAGGGGGACTTAACCCCTACGAGCAGTACTTC	CASSLGGLNPYEQYF
TRBD2	TRBJ2-5	TRBV7-9	.	TGTGCCAGCAGCTTTCGGACTAGCGGGCCGGAGACCCAGTACTTC	CASSFRTSGPETQYF
.	TRBJ1-1	TRBV4-2	.	TGTGCCAGCAGCCAAGGCGGCAGGGGGAACACTGAAGCTTTCTTT	CASSQGGRGNTEAFF
.	TRBJ2-6	TRBV2	.	TGTGCCAGCAGTGATCGGACAGCTGGGGCCAACGTCCTGACTTTC	CASSDRTAGANVLTF
TRBD1	TRBJ2-4	TRBV2	.	TGTGCCAGCAAAGACAGGGGAAACATTCAGTACTTC	CASKDRGNIQYF
.	TRBJ2-3	TRBV6-5	.	TGTGCCAGCACTCCCGGCTCAGGGTGGACGCAGTATTTT	CASTPGSGWTQYF
.	TRBJ2-3	TRBV9	.	TGTGCCAGCAGCGTCACCCCAGATACGCAGTATTTT	CASSVTPDTQYF
.	TRBJ2-2	TRBV6-1	.	TGTGCCAGCAGTGATGAGGGAACCGGGGAGCTGTTTTTT	CASSDEGTGELFF
TRBD2	TRBJ2-3	TRBV11-3	once	TGTGCCAGCAGCTTCGTAGCGGGGGGTAGCACAGATACGCAGTATTTT	CASSFVAGGSTDTQYF
.	TRBJ2-5	TRBV6-1	.	TGTGCCAGCAGTGGATCGGCGGTGGAGACCCAGTACTTC	CASSGSAVETQYF
.	TRBJ2-7	TRBV13	.	TGTGCCAGCAGCCTCGGACAGAACTCCTACGAGCAGTACTTC	CASSLGQNSYEQYF
.	TRBJ2-3	TRBV7-6	.	TGTGCCACTTCTAGGGGATCTTTCACAGATACGCAGTATTTT	CATSRGSFTDTQYF
.	TRBJ1-1	TRBV30	.	TGTGCCTGGAGGGGGAACACTGAAGCTTTCTTT	CAWRGNTEAFF
.	TRBJ1-4	TRBV6-5	.	TGTGCCAGCAGCCAGCGCGGGGGAAATGAAAAACTGTTTTTT	CASSQRGGNEKLFF
TRBD1	TRBJ1-5	TRBV19	few	TGTGCCAGTAGTATGGGCCAGGGGGGGGTTCAGCCCCAGCATTTT	CASSMGQGGVQPQHF
TRBD2	TRBJ2-7	TRBV5-6	.	TGTGCCAGCAGCTTAGGCGGGGGATACGAGCAGTACTTC	CASSLGGGYEQYF
.	TRBJ1-1	TRBV19	.	TGTGCCAGTAGTATAGGGACAAGAGACATGAACACTGAAGCTTTCTTT	CASSIGTRDMNTEAFF
TRBD1	TRBJ2-6	TRBV18	.	TGTGCCAGCTCAACCGGGACAGGGGGAACCGGGGCCAACGTCCTGACTTTC	CASSTGTGGTGANVLTF
.	TRBJ2-7	TRBV7-2	.	TGTGCCAGCAGCTTAGGGACCGAGTTCTACGAGCAGTACTTC	CASSLGTEFYEQYF
.	TRBJ1-2	TRBV20-1	.	TGCAGTGTCGGGACACTGGAAGGCTACACCTTC	CSVGTLEGYTF
TRBD1	TRBJ1-3	TRBV7-9	.	TGTGCCAGCAGGGACACAGGGGTAGGAAACACCATATATTTT	CASRDTGVGNTIYF
.	TRBJ2-5	TRBV2	.	TGTGCCAGCAGTGAAAGGGCAGTATCCGGAGGGACCCAGTACTTC	CASSERAVSGGTQYF
.	TRBJ1-5	TRBV29-1	few	TGCAGCGTTGTAAACGGCGGGGGCAATCAGCCCCAGCATTTT	CSVVNGGGNQPQHF
.	TRBJ2-5	TRBV19	.	TGTGCCAGTAGTATAGATAGAGGGTACCAAGAGACCCAGTACTTC	CASSIDRGYQETQYF
.	TRBJ1-1	TRBV28	.	TGTGCCAGCAGGACGAACACTGAAGCTTTCTTT	CASRTNTEAFF
TRBD2	TRBJ2-2	TRBV7-8	.	TGTGCCAGCACCGTAGCGGGAGTTGCCACCGGGGAGCTGTTTTTT	CASTVAGVATGELFF
.	TRBJ1-5	TRBV7-2	.	TGTGCCAGCAGCTTATATTTGACGGGAGCTCAGCCCCAGCATTTT	CASSLYLTGAQPQHF
TRBD1	TRBJ2-7	TRBV5-1	once	TGCGCCAGCAGCTTGGAGGCAACAGGGGCATCCTACGAGCAGTACTTC	CASSLEATGASYEQYF
.	TRBJ1-1	TRBV19	.	TGTGCCAGTAGTATCTTCGGGGAAAGGACGAACACTGAAGCTTTCTTT	CASSIFGERTNTEAFF
TRBD1	TRBJ2-7	TRBV2	.	TGTGCCAGCAGCGGGACAGGGGGATATTACGAGCAGTACTTC	CASSGTGGYYEQYF
.	TRBJ1-5	TRBV5-4	.	TGTGCCAGCAGCTTGGACAGGGAGGGTCAGCCCCAGCATTTT	CASSLDREGQPQHF
.	TRBJ1-1	TRBV5-4	.	TGTGCCAGCAGCTTCGACTTTCCCGGGGACACTGAAGCTTTCTTT	CASSFDFPGDTEAFF
.	TRBJ2-7	TRBV7-2	.	TGTGCCAGCAGCTTAGAGGGACTCGGAACATACGAGCAGTACTTC	CASSLEGLGTYEQYF
TRBD1	TRBJ2-2	TRBV5-1	.	TGCGCCAGCAGCTGGGGGTCAGGGGACAGCGGGGAGCTGTTTTTT	CASSWGSGDSGELFF
TRBD2	TRBJ2-5	TRBV5-4	.	TGTGCCAGCAGCTCACTAGCGGGAGAGGCAGAGACCCAGTACTTC	CASSSLAGEAETQYF
TRBD2	TRBJ2-5	TRBV10-2	.	TGCGCCAGCAGTGTGACTGGCGGGGGGATTAACCGGTACCAAGAGACCCAGTACTTC	CASSVTGGGINRYQETQYF
TRBD2	TRBJ2-1	TRBV19	.	TGTGCCAGTAGGTATGGCGGGGGCAATGAGCAGTTCTTC	CASRYGGGNEQFF
.	TRBJ1-5	TRBV18	.	TGTGCCAGCTCACCGGATTCTGGGGGCGGCGATCAGCCCCAGCATTTT	CASSPDSGGGDQPQHF
.	TRBJ1-3	TRBV7-9	medium-sized	TGTGCCAGCAGCCTGGACCACTCTGGAAACACCATATATTTT	CASSLDHSGNTIYF
.	TRBJ2-1	TRBV29-1	.	TGCAGCGCCGGCTCAAGCTCCTACAATGAGCAGTTCTTC	CSAGSSSYNEQFF
TRBD1	TRBJ2-3	TRBV11-3	.	TGTGCCAGCAGCTTAGATCGGAAGGGGGCGGAAGATACGCAGTATTTT	CASSLDRKGAEDTQYF
.	TRBJ2-3	TRBV6-6	.	TGTGCCAGCAGTTACTACGCTCAGACAGATACGCAGTATTTT	CASSYYAQTDTQYF
.	TRBJ1-6	TRBV28	.	TGTGCCAGCAGTTTACCCCTCCAGGGTTCACCCCTCCACTTT	CASSLPLQGSPLHF
.	TRBJ1-3	TRBV28	.	TGTGCCAGCACCCCCTCGTGGGTCCCCGGAAACACCATATATTTT	CASTPSWVPGNTIYF
TRBD1	TRBJ1-6	TRBV2	.	TGTGCCAGCAGCGCGCTCGCACCTTCGGGACAGATAAATTCACCCCTCCACTTT	CASSALAPSGQINSPLHF
TRBD2	TRBJ2-3	TRBV5-1	.	TGCGCCAGCAGCCGGGGACTAGCAGGGTCTGGCACAGATACGCAGTATTTT	CASSRGLAGSGTDTQYF
.	TRBJ2-4	TRBV19	.	TGTGCCAGTAGTATGGCAGGAGTGACAGGTTACGACATTCAGTACTTC	CASSMAGVTGYDIQYF
TRBD2	TRBJ2-3	TRBV5-4	.	TGTGCCAGCAGCTTGGAGGCGGGAGTGGGCACAGATACGCAGTATTTT	CASSLEAGVGTDTQYF
.	TRBJ2-2	TRBV7-9	.	TGTGCCAGCAGCTTGAGGGGAAACACCGGGGAGCTGTTTTTT	CASSLRGNTGELFF